This TCR beta chain was captured by sequencing in a study of T cells after yellow fever vaccination. Whole-study results and caveats: Abundant clonotypes from the bulk population could have been carried over as contaminants into FACS-sorted repertoires. Booster sampling recovered most clones from primary vaccination (96% CD4, approximately 88% CD8). A small proportion of clonotypes was detected in both the CD4 and CD8 compartments.

This CDR3 is built from 15 residues. Germline loops: CDR1 SGDLS, CDR2 YYNGEE. J was trimmed by 5 bases and V by 4 bases; bases with no gene match: 5. TCRdb recomputed calls from the 5' RACE reads with MiXCR, one row per CDR3 protein. The table shows about 120,000 distinct CDR3 sequences, with more than 7.5% occurring only once. Regarding this clonotype: Antigen: not known.

The receptor comes from a man between 18 and 35 years old who received the YFV17D yellow fever vaccine. The sequencing used CD8+ T cells sorted from PBMCs, collected on the day of the yellow fever booster vaccination. The V gene is TRBV9, the J gene TRBJ2-2; TRBD1 agrees at 10 bases. In DNA form, the CDR3 reads TGTGCCAGCAGCTCCGGACAGGGGGGGACCGGGGAGCTGTTTTTT. This codes for CASSSGQGGTGELFF.